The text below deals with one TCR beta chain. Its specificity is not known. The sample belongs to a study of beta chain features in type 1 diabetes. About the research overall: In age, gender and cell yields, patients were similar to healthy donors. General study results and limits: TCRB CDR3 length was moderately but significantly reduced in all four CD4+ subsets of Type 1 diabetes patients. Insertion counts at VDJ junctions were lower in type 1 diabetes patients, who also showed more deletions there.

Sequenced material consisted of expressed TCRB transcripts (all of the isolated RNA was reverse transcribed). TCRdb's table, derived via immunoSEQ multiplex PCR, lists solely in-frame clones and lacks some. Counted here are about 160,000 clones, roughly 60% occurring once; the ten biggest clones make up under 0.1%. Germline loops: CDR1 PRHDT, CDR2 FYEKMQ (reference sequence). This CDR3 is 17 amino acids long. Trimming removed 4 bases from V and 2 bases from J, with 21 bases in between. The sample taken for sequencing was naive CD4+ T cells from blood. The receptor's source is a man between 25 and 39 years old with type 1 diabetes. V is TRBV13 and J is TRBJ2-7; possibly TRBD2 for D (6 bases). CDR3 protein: CASSSPRLAGGTYEQYF. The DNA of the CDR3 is TGTGCCAGCAGCTCTCCCCGGCTGGCCGGGGGAACCTACGAGCAGTACTTC.